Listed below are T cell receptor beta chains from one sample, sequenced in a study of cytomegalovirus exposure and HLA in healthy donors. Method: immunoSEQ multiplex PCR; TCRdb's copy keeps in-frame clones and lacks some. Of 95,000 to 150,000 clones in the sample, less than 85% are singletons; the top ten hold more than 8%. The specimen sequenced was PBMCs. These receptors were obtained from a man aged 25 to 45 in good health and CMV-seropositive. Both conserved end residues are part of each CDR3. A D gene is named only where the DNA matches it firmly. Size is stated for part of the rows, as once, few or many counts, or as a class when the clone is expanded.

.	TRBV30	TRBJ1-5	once	TGTGCCTGGAGTGGGAGCAGGGGTCAGCCCCAGCATTTT	CAWSGSRGQPQHF
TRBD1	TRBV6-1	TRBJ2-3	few	TGTGCCAGCAGTGGAGGACAGGCCCGCACAGATACGCAGTATTTT	CASSGGQARTDTQYF
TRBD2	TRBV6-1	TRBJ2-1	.	TGTGCCAGCAACAGACTAGCGGGGGAAGAGCAGTTCTTC	CASNRLAGEEQFF
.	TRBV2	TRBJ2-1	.	TGTGCCACAGGGGTAATATCAGCGAGTGAGCAGTTCTTC	CATGVISASEQFF
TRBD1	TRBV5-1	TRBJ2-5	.	TGCGCCAGCAGCTTGGGCCTGAATAGGGACAGGCGACTCAGGGAGACCCAGTACTTC	CASSLGLNRDRRLRETQYF
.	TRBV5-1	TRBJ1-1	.	TGCGCCAGCAGCTTGGTTGGGTTTTCGGGCACTGAAGCTTTCTTT	CASSLVGFSGTEAFF
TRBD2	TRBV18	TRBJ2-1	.	TGTGCCAGCTCACCTATCGGGGGGGCTGATGAGCAGTTCTTC	CASSPIGGADEQFF
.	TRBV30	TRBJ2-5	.	TGTGCCTGGAGTGCGGGGCGTAGACGGGAGGAGACCCAGTACTTC	CAWSAGRRREETQYF
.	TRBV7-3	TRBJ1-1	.	TGTGCCAGCAGCCTAAACAGGGTCACTGAAGCTTTCTTT	CASSLNRVTEAFF
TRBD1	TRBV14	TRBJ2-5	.	TGTGCCAGCAGCGACAACAGGGGATCGGAGACCCAGTACTTC	CASSDNRGSETQYF
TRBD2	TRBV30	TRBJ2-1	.	TGTGCCTGGAGGGGGGGGAGTAGAGGGAGCTCCTACAATGAGCAGTTCTTC	CAWRGGSRGSSYNEQFF
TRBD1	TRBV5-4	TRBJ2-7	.	TGTGCCAGCAGCCAAGACAGGGACCACGAGCAGTACTTC	CASSQDRDHEQYF
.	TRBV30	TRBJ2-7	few	TGTGCCTCAAGTAGAGGAATAAGAATGAACGAGCAGTACTTC	CASSRGIRMNEQYF
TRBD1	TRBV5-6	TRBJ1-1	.	TGTGCCAGCAGGTTCGGCTTACAGGGGAGTAGCACTGAAGCTTTCTTT	CASRFGLQGSSTEAFF
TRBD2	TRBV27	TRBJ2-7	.	TGTGCCAGCAGTCTAGCGGGGGGGCTGGACGAGCAGTACTTC	CASSLAGGLDEQYF
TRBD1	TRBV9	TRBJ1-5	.	TGTGCCAGCAGCGAGGGACAGGTTAGCAATCAGCCCCAGCATTTT	CASSEGQVSNQPQHF
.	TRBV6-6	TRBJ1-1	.	TGTGCCAGCAGCCCGGGGGGTGGGGCTGAAGCTTTCTTT	CASSPGGGAEAFF
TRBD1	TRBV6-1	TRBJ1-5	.	TGTGCCAGCAGTAGGGGACAGTTCAATCAGCCCCAGCATTTT	CASSRGQFNQPQHF
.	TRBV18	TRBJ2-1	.	TGTGCCAGCTCTCACGATACATCGTACAATGAGCAGTTCTTC	CASSHDTSYNEQFF
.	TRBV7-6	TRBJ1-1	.	TGTGCCAGCAGCTTAGTATCCGGGGCTGAAGCTTTCTTT	CASSLVSGAEAFF
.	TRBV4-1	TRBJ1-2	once	TGCGCCAGCAGCCAAGGCGGGGCGGGCTATGGCTACACCTTC	CASSQGGAGYGYTF
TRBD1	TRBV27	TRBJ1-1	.	TGTGCCAGCATCCCGACAGGGCTTACTGAAGCTTTCTTT	CASIPTGLTEAFF
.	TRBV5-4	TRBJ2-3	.	TGTGCCAGCAGCTTGGCAGGGTTGGCAGATACGCAGTATTTT	CASSLAGLADTQYF
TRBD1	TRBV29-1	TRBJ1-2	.	TGCAGCGTAACTAAACAGGGGGCGACAGGCTATGGCTACACCTTC	CSVTKQGATGYGYTF
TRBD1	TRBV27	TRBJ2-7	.	TGTGCCAGCAAAACGGACAGGGGGCCCTACGAGCAGTACTTC	CASKTDRGPYEQYF
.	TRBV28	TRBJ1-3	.	TGTGCCATCCACTCTGGAAACACCATATATTTT	CAIHSGNTIYF
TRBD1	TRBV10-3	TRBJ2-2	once	TGTGCCATTCGACAGGGGGCACTCACCGGGGAGCTGTTTTTT	CAIRQGALTGELFF
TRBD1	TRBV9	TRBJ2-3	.	TGTGCCAGCAGCCCCGGGGACAGGGATCCCCTATCGACGCAGTATTTT	CASSPGDRDPLSTQYF
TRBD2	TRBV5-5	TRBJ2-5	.	TGTGCCAGCAGCCCCGGCGATCTAGCGGGTTCCCGGAGGGAGACCCAGTACTTC	CASSPGDLAGSRRETQYF
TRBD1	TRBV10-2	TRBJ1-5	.	TGCGCCAGCAGCGACAGGGCCGGTCAGCCCCAGCATTTT	CASSDRAGQPQHF
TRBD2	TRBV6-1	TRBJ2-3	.	TGTGCCAGCAGTGAAAGGGGAGGGCAGACCACAGATACGCAGTATTTT	CASSERGGQTTDTQYF
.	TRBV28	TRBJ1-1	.	TGTGCCGGCAGTTTATTGGAGAGGGATGAAGCTTTCTTT	CAGSLLERDEAFF
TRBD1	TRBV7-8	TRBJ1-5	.	TGTGCCAGCAGCGTGGGACAGGGGGCCGGTCAGCCCCAGCATTTT	CASSVGQGAGQPQHF
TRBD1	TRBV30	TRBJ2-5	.	TGTGCCTGGAGTGTAACAGGGGGCGCAGGAGAGACCCAGTACTTC	CAWSVTGGAGETQYF
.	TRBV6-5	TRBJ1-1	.	TGTGCCAGCAGTTACTCCAGGGGAATGAACACTGAAGCTTTCTTT	CASSYSRGMNTEAFF
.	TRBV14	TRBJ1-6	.	TGTGCCAGCAAAGACACTTCACATTCACCCCTCCACTTT	CASKDTSHSPLHF